One sample yielded the 8 T cell receptor beta chains listed below, sequenced in a study of T cell changes during pregnancy in multiple sclerosis. Assay: immunoSEQ multiplex PCR; the TCRdb copy retains only in-frame clones and omits some. The table records more than 80,000 clones, roughly 90% of them present only once. Here the sequenced sample was peripheral blood, taken after pregnancy. These receptors came from a female donor with multiple sclerosis, enrolled in a pregnancy study.

The V and J genes are TRBV5-4 and TRBJ1-1, with a possible D match to TRBD1 (6 bases). This CDR3 contains 14 residues. The germline V gene encodes CDR1 SGHNT and CDR2 YYREEE (reference sequence). V lost 0 bases to trimming and J lost 4 bases, with 10 bases between them. CDR3 residues: CASSLVQGGTEAFF. The DNA for the CDR3 is TGTGCCAGCAGCTTGGTACAGGGTGGCACTGAAGCTTTCTTT.

The rearrangement uses TRBV29-1 and TRBJ1-1; D gene ambiguous. Germline CDR1 and CDR2: SQVTM and ANQGSEA. V lost 4 bases to trimming and J lost 1 base, with 16 bases between them. CDR3 length: 15 residues. The CDR3 is CSVASLLQKNTEAFF. The CDR3 DNA follows: TGCAGCGTTGCGTCTCTTTTACAAAAGAACACTGAAGCTTTCTTT.

This sequence joins TRBV6-1 and TRBJ1-2; maybe TRBD1 (5 bases). The CDR3 length is 16 residues. V lost 0 bases and J 7 bases, leaving 18 bases between the germline ends. Germline V CDR1 and CDR2: MNHNS, SASEGT. In DNA form, the CDR3 reads TGTGCCAGCAGTGAAGCGGGGGGGTTAATATCGGGTGGCTACACCTTC. As protein: CASSEAGGLISGGYTF.

The chain uses TRBV5-1 and TRBJ2-2, with 9 bases identical to TRBD2. V lost 6 bases and J lost 5; bases outside the gene matches: 5. The CDR3 runs to 14 residues. Germline CDR1 SGHRS, CDR2 YFSETQ. CDR3 nucleotides: TGCGCCAGCACTCTAGCGGGAAGAACCGGGGAGCTGTTTTTT. It translates to CASTLAGRTGELFF.

The rearrangement joins TRBV10-3 to TRBJ1-2; no reliable D call. The CDR3 consists of 12 residues. Germline V gene sequence: CDR1 ENHRY, CDR2 SYGVKD. Trimming stripped 4 bases from V and 4 bases from J, with 7 bases between. CDR3 coding DNA: TGTGCCATCAGTGGAGCAAGCTATGGCTACACCTTC. Amino acid sequence: CAISGASYGYTF.

The genes are TRBV15 and TRBJ1-1; D is unresolved. In germline, CDR1 is LNHNV, CDR2 YYDKDF (reference sequence). The CDR3 consists of 14 residues. V dropped 0 bases and J dropped 1 base, with 6 bases sitting between them. The DNA for the CDR3 is TGTGCCACCAGCAGAGATAGAGGGAACACTGAAGCTTTCTTT. It is translated as CATSRDRGNTEAFF.

The chain uses TRBV10-3 and TRBJ1-5; D is possibly TRBD1 (6 bases). Per germline, CDR1 ENHRY and CDR2 SYGVKD. This CDR3 contains 14 residues. V was shortened by 4 bases and J by 2 bases, with 9 bases between the two germline ends. The DNA of the CDR3 is TGTGCCATCAGTGGACAGGCCGGCAATCAGCCCCAGCATTTT. Translating gives CAISGQAGNQPQHF.

This chain joins TRBV9 and TRBJ2-7, with TRBD2 identical over 12 bases. This CDR3 has 14 amino acids. Germline CDR1 SGDLS, CDR2 YYNGEE. With 3 bases clipped from V and 3 bases from J, the junction kept 1 base outside the gene matches. The CDR3 nucleotides read TGTGCCAGCAGCGCGGGACTAGCGGGCTACGAGCAGTACTTC. The encoded protein is CASSAGLAGYEQYF.